What follows are 7 T cell receptor beta chains derived from one specimen sequenced in a study of cytomegalovirus exposure and HLA in healthy donors. PCR employed 60 Vbeta and 13 Jbeta primers. Profiling relied on immunoSEQ multiplex PCR, and the TCRdb table lists in-frame clones only, not all of them. This sample has about 120,000 clones; roughly four fifths occur once, and the top ten carry roughly 5.9%. The sequenced sample consisted of PBMCs. These receptors were taken from a woman between 40 and 50 years old in good health and CMV-seronegative.

The chain couples TRBV11-2 to TRBJ1-1; D is undetermined. V lost 1 base and J 2 bases, leaving 11 bases between the germline ends. This CDR3 comprises 15 residues. The germline V gene has CDR1 SGHAT and CDR2 FQNNGV. The CDR3 nucleotides read TGTGCCAGCAGCTTAGCTTTTAGAGGTAACACTGAAGCTTTCTTT. Its translation: CASSLAFRGNTEAFF. Together with reference TRBV11-2 and TRBJ1-1, the CDR3 gives the full variable domain: EAGVAQSPRYKIIEKRQSVAFWCNPISGHATLYWYQQILGQGPKLLIQFQNNGVVDDSQLPKDRFSAERLKGVDSTLKIQPAKLEDSAVYLCASSLAFRGNTEAFFGQGTRLTVV.

CDR3 loop: CASTQGQGLAGRGTDTQYF. CDR3 nucleotides: TGTGCCAGCACCCAGGGCCAGGGACTAGCGGGAAGGGGGACAGATACGCAGTATTTT. The V call is TRBV27, the J call TRBJ2-3, with 13 bases fitting TRBD2. V was pared by 7 bases and J by 3 bases, with 16 bases of the junction left unmatched. CDR3 length: 19 amino acids. Per germline, CDR1 MNHEY and CDR2 SMNVEV (reference sequence).

The chain couples TRBV7-2 to TRBJ2-7, with 13 bases identical to TRBD2. Germline V CDR1 and CDR2: SGHTA, FQGNSA. There are 17 residues in the CDR3. Germline trimming cut 3 bases from V and 5 bases from J; bases unmatched to any gene: 10. CDR3 amino acids: CASSLKETSGRNHEQYF. In nucleotides, the CDR3 is TGTGCCAGCAGCTTGAAAGAGACTAGCGGGAGGAACCACGAGCAGTACTTC.

This rearrangement joins TRBV6-1 to TRBJ1-5; D remains unclear. CDR1 and CDR2 from the germline V gene are MNHNS and SASEGT. V was cut by 3 bases and J by 11 bases, with 17 bases left in between. The CDR3 covers 14 residues. The CDR3 spells CASSEVHSGSSQHF. In DNA form, the CDR3 reads TGTGCCAGCAGTGAGGTCCACTCCGGGTCCTCCCAGCATTTT.

The CDR3 DNA reads TGTGCCAGCAGTTTTCTAGCGGGAGTAGGGCCAGATACGCAGTATTTT. Its translation: CASSFLAGVGPDTQYF. The chain has TRBV27 and TRBJ2-3; TRBD2 matches at 10 bases. J was trimmed by 4 bases and V by 3 bases; bases with no gene match: 7. Germline CDR1 and CDR2: MNHEY and SMNVEV (reference sequence). The length of the CDR3 is 16 residues.

The chain employs TRBV4-1 and TRBJ2-2; 7 bases agree with TRBD1. V lost 5 bases, J lost 4 bases, and 7 bases stayed unmatched. Germline CDR1 and CDR2: MGHRA and YSYEKL. The CDR3 sequence is 15 residues long. CDR3 loop: CASSTYRGGTGELFF. The CDR3 coding sequence is TGCGCCAGCAGCACCTACAGGGGCGGCACCGGGGAGCTGTTTTTT.

In this sample, this clone turned up a few times. The chain employs TRBV28 and TRBJ1-2; no definite D call. Germline CDR1 is MDHEN and CDR2 is SYDVKM. V was trimmed by 8 bases and J by 4 bases, leaving 8 bases between them. There are 11 residues in the CDR3. The CDR3 DNA is TGTGCCAGCTGGAGCTCCTATGGCTACACCTTC. This encodes CASWSSYGYTF.